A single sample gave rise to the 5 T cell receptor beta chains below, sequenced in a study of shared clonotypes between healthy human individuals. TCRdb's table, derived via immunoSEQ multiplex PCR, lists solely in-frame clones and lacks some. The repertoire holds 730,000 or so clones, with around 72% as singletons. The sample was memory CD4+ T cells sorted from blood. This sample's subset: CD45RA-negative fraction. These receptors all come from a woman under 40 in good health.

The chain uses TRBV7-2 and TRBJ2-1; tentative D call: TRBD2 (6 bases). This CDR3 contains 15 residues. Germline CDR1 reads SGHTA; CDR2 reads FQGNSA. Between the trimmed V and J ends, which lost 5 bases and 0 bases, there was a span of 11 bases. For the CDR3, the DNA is TGTGCCAGCAGCCGGGACTCCCTCTCCTACAATGAGCAGTTCTTC. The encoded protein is CASSRDSLSYNEQFF.

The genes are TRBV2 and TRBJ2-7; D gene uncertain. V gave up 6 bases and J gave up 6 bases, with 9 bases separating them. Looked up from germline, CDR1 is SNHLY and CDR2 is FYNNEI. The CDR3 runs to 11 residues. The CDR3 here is CASSREFEQYF. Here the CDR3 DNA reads TGTGCCAGCAGCCGCGAATTCGAGCAGTACTTC.

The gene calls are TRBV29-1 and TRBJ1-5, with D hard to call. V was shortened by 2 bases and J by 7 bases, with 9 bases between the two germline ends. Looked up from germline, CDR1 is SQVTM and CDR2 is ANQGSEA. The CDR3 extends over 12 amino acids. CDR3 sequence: CSVEFQGQPQHF. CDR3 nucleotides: TGCAGCGTTGAATTTCAAGGGCAGCCCCAGCATTTT.

CDR3 coding DNA: TGCAGCGGCCATACGGACGAGCAGTACTTC. This gives the protein CSGHTDEQYF. V gene TRBV29-1 combines with J gene TRBJ2-7, with D hard to call. CDR3 size: 10 residues. Trimming took 7 bases from V and 5 from J, leaving 9 bases between them. CDR1 SQVTM and CDR2 ANQGSEA come from the germline V gene.

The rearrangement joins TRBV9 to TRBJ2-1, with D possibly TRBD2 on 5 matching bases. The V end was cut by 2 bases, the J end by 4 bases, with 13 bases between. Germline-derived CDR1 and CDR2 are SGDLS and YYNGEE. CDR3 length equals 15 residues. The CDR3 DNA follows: TGTGCCAGCAGCGTCTTGGCGGAGGCGTACAATGAGCAGTTCTTC. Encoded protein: CASSVLAEAYNEQFF.